Each of the 29 T cell receptor beta chains below was sequenced from the same sample in a study of human T cells and chemical hapten exposure. Indicated time point: patch test 1, 2 weeks after DPC sensitization. Noted treatment: therapeutic diphenylcyclopropenone sensitization with weekly scalp DPC. MiXCR was run by TCRdb on the RACE reads, yielding one entry per CDR3 protein. The profile shows 340,000 or so distinct CDR3 sequences, under 8% of them singletons. The starting material was whole blood, obtained in connection with sensitization to the hapten diphenylcyclopropenone (DPC). The receptors were sampled from a woman aged 18-29 years with alopecia areata. Some clones in this sample may be carry-over from other donors' samples.

This clonotype was counted between two and nine times. The J gene is TRBJ2-3, the V gene TRBV20-1; a possible D gene is TRBD2 (6 bases). CDR3 length: 14 residues. Trimming pared 5 bases from V and 0 bases from J, leaving 12 bases between. In germline, CDR1 is DFQATT, CDR2 SNEGSKA (reference sequence). The CDR3 bases are TGCAGTGCTCATGGCGGGGCCAGCACAGATACGCAGTATTTT. Protein sequence: CSAHGGASTDTQYF.

This clonotype was detected only a few times. V is TRBV5-6 and J is TRBJ1-2, with 7 positions matching TRBD1. This CDR3 is 17 amino acids long. Per the germline V gene, CDR1 is SGHDT and CDR2 is YYEEEE. V gave up 3 bases and J gave up 2 bases; unmatched junction bases: 13. CDR3 loop: CASSSGATGKDNYGYTF. In DNA form, the CDR3 reads TGTGCCAGCAGCTCCGGGGCGACAGGGAAGGACAACTATGGCTACACCTTC. The variable domain in full, completed from reference TRBV5-6 and TRBJ1-2, reads DAGVTQSPTHLIKTRGQQVTLRCSPKSGHDTVSWYQQALGQGPQFIFQYYEEEERQRGNFPDRFSGHQFPNYSSELNVNALLLGDSALYLCASSSGATGKDNYGYTFGSGTRLTVV.

This clonotype was counted many times. The chain couples TRBV5-1 to TRBJ2-7, with TRBD1 matching over 9 bases. CDR3 length equals 14 residues. V dropped 4 bases and J dropped 0; count of bases not matched to a gene: 2. The V gene's germline CDR1 is SGHRS and CDR2 YFSETQ. The CDR3 DNA follows: TGCGCCAGCAGCGTACAGGGGGCCTCCTACGAGCAGTACTTC. Its translation is CASSVQGASYEQYF.

This clonotype was counted a few times. The chain is built from TRBV5-1 and TRBJ2-1; a weak D match, TRBD2 (5 bases). CDR3 length: 15 residues. V dropped 0 bases and J dropped 8 bases, with 15 bases sitting between them. The germline gives CDR1 SGHRS, CDR2 YFSETQ. The CDR3 is CASSLASPGRDEQFF. The CDR3 nucleotides are TGCGCCAGCAGCTTGGCCTCTCCGGGGAGAGATGAGCAGTTCTTC.

This clonotype was picked up many times. The chain employs TRBV12-3 or TRBV12-4 and TRBJ2-4; D remains unclear. The germline V and J ends were trimmed by 6 bases and 1 base, with 7 bases remaining between them. This CDR3 region has 13 residues. For the CDR3, the DNA is TGTGCCAGCAGCCAGAGGGCCAAAAACATTCAGTACTTC. Translating it yields CASSQRAKNIQYF.

This clonotype was seen ten or more times. V usage is TRBV6-5 and J usage is TRBJ1-1; 11 bases align to TRBD1. CDR3 length: 16 amino acids. Trimming at V came to 5 bases and at J to 6 bases, leaving 11 bases not matched to a gene. Germline V gene data show CDR1 as MNHEY and CDR2 as SVGAGI. CDR3 protein: CASSPGTGGKRAEAFF. The CDR3 DNA follows: TGTGCCAGCAGTCCCGGGACAGGGGGAAAGAGGGCTGAAGCTTTCTTT.

The rearrangement uses TRBV3-1 and TRBJ1-2; D unresolved. V was clipped by 9 bases and J by 2 bases, with 7 bases between them. Germline CDR1 is LGHDT and CDR2 is YNNKEL (reference sequence). The CDR3 runs to 11 residues. The CDR3 here is CASLTNYGYTF. The CDR3, as DNA: TGTGCCAGTCTTACCAACTATGGCTACACCTTC.

In its sample, this clonotype was seen a few times. This sequence joins TRBV12-3 or TRBV12-4 and TRBJ2-5; unclear D gene. V was clipped by 3 bases and J by 3 bases, with 11 bases between them. This CDR3 has 14 residues. CDR3 DNA sequence: TGTGCCAGCAGTTTTTATAAGGTGGAAGAGACCCAGTACTTC. It yields the protein CASSFYKVEETQYF.

This clonotype was found a few times. In nucleotides, the CDR3 is TGTGCCACCGCTAACGCGAACACCGGGGAGCTGTTTTTT. Translated, it gives CATANANTGELFF. This chain connects TRBV7-8 to TRBJ2-2; D not resolved. The CDR3 runs to 13 residues. The germline CDR1 and CDR2 sequences are SGHVS and FQNEAQ. V was clipped by 10 bases and J by 0 bases, with 9 bases between them.

This chain joins TRBV7-2 and TRBJ1-5; no clear D. Trimming took 3 bases from V and 5 from J, leaving 11 bases between them. The CDR3 spans 14 residues. CDR1 is SGHTA and CDR2 is FQGNSA in the germline V gene. CDR3 nucleotides: TGTGCCAGCAGCTTTTACGGGGAGGATCAGCCCCAGCATTTT. The encoded protein is CASSFYGEDQPQHF.

The rearrangement uses TRBV11-2 and TRBJ2-5; tentatively, D is TRBD2 (6 bases). Trimming removed 5 bases from V and 2 bases from J, with 15 bases in between. The CDR3 loop spans 15 amino acids. CDR1 is SGHAT and CDR2 is FQNNGV in the germline V gene. In DNA, the CDR3 is TGTGCCAGCAGCGCCCCCGGGAGCACTCAAGAGACCCAGTACTTC. This codes for CASSAPGSTQETQYF.

This clonotype was seen a handful of times. The rearrangement joins TRBV20-1 to TRBJ1-5; D possibly corresponds to TRBD1 (5 bases). V was shortened by 4 bases and J by 0 bases, with 10 bases between the two germline ends. This CDR3 has 14 residues. Per germline, CDR1 DFQATT and CDR2 SNEGSKA (reference sequence). CDR3 residues: CSAKPGYSNQPQHF. CDR3 in DNA: TGCAGTGCTAAACCAGGGTATAGCAATCAGCCCCAGCATTTT.

This clonotype was seen ten or more times. The rearrangement joins TRBV7-9 to TRBJ1-6; possibly TRBD1 for D (6 bases). CDR3 length: 15 residues. Germline V lookup: CDR1 SEHNR, CDR2 FQNEAQ (reference sequence). Trimming stripped 5 bases from V and 8 bases from J, with 16 bases between. The CDR3 coding sequence is TGTGCCAGCAGCCAGATCAGGACAGCAGATTCACCCCTCCACTTT. Protein: CASSQIRTADSPLHF.

This sequence joins TRBV7-9 and TRBJ1-1; D is unresolved. The CDR3 has 13 amino acids. The ends were cut back, 1 base at V and 10 bases at J, with 13 bases in the middle. CDR1 and CDR2 from the germline V gene are SEHNR and FQNEAQ (reference sequence). The chain's CDR3 is CASSLESRVGAFF. CDR3 nucleotides: TGTGCCAGCAGCTTAGAAAGTCGGGTAGGAGCTTTCTTT. The full variable domain, in which reference TRBV7-9 and TRBJ1-1 provide the parts outside the CDR3, is DTGVSQNPRHKITKRGQNVTFRCDPISEHNRLYWYRQTLGQGPEFLTYFQNEAQLEKSRLLSDRFSAERPKGSFSTLEIQRTEQGDSAMYLCASSLESRVGAFFGQGTRLTVV.

This clonotype has just a few counts. J is TRBJ2-7 and V is TRBV5-1; D call uncertain. Trimming cost V 1 base and J 2 bases, with 10 bases left between them. The V gene's germline CDR1 is SGHRS and CDR2 YFSETQ. There are 14 residues in the CDR3. This CDR3 is CASSLMGFPYEQYF. CDR3 DNA: TGCGCCAGCAGCTTGATGGGGTTTCCCTACGAGCAGTACTTC.

This clonotype has only a few counts. The V and J genes are TRBV29-1 and TRBJ1-1; D ambiguous. V lost 3 bases and J lost 0, with 8 bases in between. This CDR3 is built from 13 residues. CDR1 is SQVTM, CDR2 ANQGSEA, per germline. CDR3 DNA sequence: TGCAGCGTTGAGACATTTATGAACACTGAAGCTTTCTTT. Encoded protein: CSVETFMNTEAFF.

This chain joins TRBV28 and TRBJ1-4; TRBD1 matches 10 bases. The CDR3 spans 15 residues. V gave up 6 bases and J gave up 8 bases; unmatched junction bases: 9. Germline V gene sequence: CDR1 MDHEN, CDR2 SYDVKM. CDR3 DNA: TGTGCCAGCAGGAAAACCGGGACAGGGGTGGAAAAACTGTTTTTT. This encodes CASRKTGTGVEKLFF.

This chain joins TRBV6-5 and TRBJ1-4; D remains ambiguous. There are 12 residues in the CDR3. Trimming removed 6 bases at V and 8 bases at J, with 10 bases between. From germline, CDR1 is MNHEY and CDR2 SVGAGI. CDR3 sequence reads: CASRDLWEKLFF. The CDR3 region has the DNA TGTGCCAGCAGGGACCTCTGGGAAAAACTGTTTTTT.

V and J are TRBV13 and TRBJ2-5; 9 nucleotides align to TRBD1. CDR3 size: 15 residues. Germline V CDR1 and CDR2: PRHDT, FYEKMQ (reference sequence). Germline trimming cut 5 bases from V and 0 bases from J; bases unmatched to any gene: 4. The CDR3 nucleotides are TGTGCCAGCAGCCTAAGGACAGGGGACCAAGAGACCCAGTACTTC. Its protein is CASSLRTGDQETQYF.

This clonotype showed up many times. The CDR3 nucleotides are TGTGCCAGCAGTTTCTCGGAGACCCAGTACTTC. It codes for CASSFSETQYF. The V call is TRBV12-3 or TRBV12-4, the J call TRBJ2-5, with D unresolved. V dropped 3 bases and J dropped 5 bases, with 4 bases sitting between them. The CDR3 consists of 11 residues.

As concerns this clonotype: The germline gene is not matched at one end of the junction; a read error may be the cause. This chain joins TRBV10-3 and TRBJ2-5, with TRBD2 matching 10 bases. From germline, CDR1 is ENHRY and CDR2 SYGVKD. The CDR3 runs 15 residues. CDR3 in amino acids: CTIRSGGAVGETQYF. The CDR3 region has the DNA TGTACCATCAGGAGCGGGGGGGCCGTGGGAGAGACCCAGTACTTC.

This chain connects TRBV5-4 to TRBJ1-4; D possibly corresponds to TRBD1 (6 bases). The germline V and J ends were trimmed by 9 bases and 3 bases, with 21 bases remaining between them. This CDR3 region has 16 residues. Germline assignment: CDR1 SGHNT and CDR2 YYREEE (reference sequence). CDR3 sequence: CATLIRGSSPNEKLFF. The CDR3 DNA follows: TGTGCCACCTTGATCAGGGGAAGCTCGCCTAATGAAAAACTGTTTTTT.

The CDR3 region has the DNA TGTGCCAGCAGAGGAAAAGGGACGGTGAACACTGAAGCTTTCTTT. Translating it yields CASRGKGTVNTEAFF. The chain employs TRBV6-1 and TRBJ1-1, with D possibly being TRBD1 (5 bases). The V end was cut by 6 bases, the J end by 0 bases, with 14 bases between. This CDR3 has 15 amino acids. The germline V gene encodes CDR1 MNHNS and CDR2 SASEGT.

In this sample, this clonotype turned up a few times. The genes are TRBV10-3 and TRBJ2-7; 7 nucleotides line up with TRBD1. Germline V gene data show CDR1 as ENHRY and CDR2 as SYGVKD. V lost 3 bases to trimming and J lost 4 bases; unmatched junction nucleotides: 6. This CDR3 spans 14 amino acids. The CDR3: CAISEAQGKYEQYF. In DNA, the CDR3 is TGTGCCATCAGTGAAGCACAGGGGAAGTACGAGCAGTACTTC.

This clonotype was seen at least ten times. The chain has TRBV12-3 or TRBV12-4 and TRBJ1-6; the match to TRBD1 covers 8 bases. Trimming took 2 bases from V and 7 from J; bases not matched to a gene: 4. The CDR3 loop spans 15 amino acids. This CDR3 reads CASSLRDRTNSPLHF. In DNA, the CDR3 is TGTGCCAGCAGTTTAAGGGACAGGACAAATTCACCCCTCCACTTT.

This clonotype was detected only a few times. This sequence joins TRBV7-4 and TRBJ1-1, with TRBD1 identical over 8 bases. V lost 4 bases and J lost 6; bases outside the gene matches: 13. In germline, CDR1 is SGHVT, CDR2 SQSDAQ. CDR3 size: 16 residues. CDR3 sequence reads: CASSSYPRQGTAEAFF. The CDR3 coding sequence is TGTGCCAGCAGCTCATACCCCAGACAGGGGACGGCTGAAGCTTTCTTT.

This clonotype was seen a handful of times. CDR3 residues: CASTPGTGYSNTEAFF. The CDR3 coding sequence is TGCGCCAGCACCCCCGGGACAGGATATAGCAACACTGAAGCTTTCTTT. The V and J genes are TRBV5-1 and TRBJ1-1; the match to TRBD1 covers 8 bases. The J segment lost 2 bases and the V segment lost 6 bases, leaving 12 bases of the junction unmatched. The CDR3 is 16 residues long. CDR1 is SGHRS and CDR2 is YFSETQ in the germline V gene.

This clonotype has more than one count but fewer than ten. The genes are TRBV6-1 and TRBJ2-5, with TRBD1 identical over 9 bases. The V segment lost 9 bases and the J segment 3 bases; nucleotides outside the gene matches: 8. CDR3 length equals 14 residues. The V gene's germline CDR1 is MNHNS and CDR2 SASEGT. Written as DNA, the CDR3 is TGTGCCAGTTTCCTTGACAGGGGGGAAGAGACCCAGTACTTC. Encoded protein: CASFLDRGEETQYF.

Only a few counts were recorded for this clonotype. V is TRBV2 and J is TRBJ1-3, with D unclear. Trimming took 6 bases from V and 2 from J, leaving 11 bases between them. Germline V gene sequence: CDR1 SNHLY, CDR2 FYNNEI. This CDR3 is 14 amino acids long. CDR3 region: CASSPAGAGNTIYF. DNA for the CDR3: TGTGCCAGCAGCCCGGCTGGTGCTGGAAACACCATATATTTT. Together with reference TRBV2 and TRBJ1-3, the CDR3 gives the full variable domain: EPEVTQTPSHQVTQMGQEVILRCVPISNHLYFYWYRQILGQKVEFLVSFYNNEISEKSEIFDDQFSVERPDGSNFTLKIRSTKLEDSAMYFCASSPAGAGNTIYFGEGSWLTVV.